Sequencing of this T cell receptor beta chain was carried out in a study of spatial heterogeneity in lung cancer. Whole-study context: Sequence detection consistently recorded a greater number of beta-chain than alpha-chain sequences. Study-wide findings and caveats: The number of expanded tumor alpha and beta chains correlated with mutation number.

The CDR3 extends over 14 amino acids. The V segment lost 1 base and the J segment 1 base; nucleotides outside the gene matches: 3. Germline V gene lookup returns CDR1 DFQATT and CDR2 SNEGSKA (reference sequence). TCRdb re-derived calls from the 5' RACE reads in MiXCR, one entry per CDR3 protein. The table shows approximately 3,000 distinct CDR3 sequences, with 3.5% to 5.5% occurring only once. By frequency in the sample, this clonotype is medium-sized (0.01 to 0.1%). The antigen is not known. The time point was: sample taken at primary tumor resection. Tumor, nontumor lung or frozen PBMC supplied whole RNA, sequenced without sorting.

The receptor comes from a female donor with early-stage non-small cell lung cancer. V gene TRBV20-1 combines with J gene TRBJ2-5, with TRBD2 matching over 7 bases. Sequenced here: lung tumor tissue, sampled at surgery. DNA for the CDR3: TGCAGTGCTAGAGTGGCGGGGGTCCAAGAGACCCAGTACTTC. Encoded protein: CSARVAGVQETQYF.